The clone carrying this TCR beta chain was counted ten times or more. Its cognate antigen is unknown. This entry comes from a study of glioma-infiltrating T cells. General study points: Above-expected tissue-blood divergence occurred in all gliomas, most in low-grade ones. Very few CDR3 sequences were shared between tissue and blood.

The iRepertoire nested amplicon-rescue multiplex PCR amplified TCR alpha and beta CDR3s from RNA. Tissue mRNA or PBMC total RNA, 100-400 ng, went into one-step reverse transcription and amplification. TCRdb fed the multiplex PCR reads into MiXCR, producing one record per CDR3 protein. The profile shows fewer than 90,000 distinct CDR3 sequences, about 25% of them singletons. This TCR derives from a human donor with low-grade glioma or glioblastoma, undergoing nonglioma brain surgery, or in good health (not recorded which). Sequencing input: glioma tissue, nonneoplastic brain tissue, or PBMCs (not recorded which).

The CDR3 here is CASSSIMTRSSYNEQFF. CDR3 sequence (DNA): TGTGCCAGCAGTTCCATCATGACCCGAAGCTCCTACAATGAGCAGTTCTTC. J is TRBJ2-1 and V is TRBV27; no reliable D call. Germline values: CDR1 MNHEY, CDR2 SMNVEV (reference sequence). This CDR3 has 17 residues. V was cut by 4 bases and J by 0 bases, with 16 bases left in between.